The 23 T cell receptor beta chains below all came from one sample that was sequenced in a study of cytomegalovirus exposure and HLA in healthy donors. Generated by immunoSEQ multiplex PCR, the TCRdb table keeps only in-frame clones and is missing some. The sample includes approximately 120,000 clones, around 90% seen only once; the top ten take about 2.1%. The sequencing sample was made of PBMCs. These receptors came from a woman aged 18 to 35 in good health and CMV-seronegative.

This chain links TRBV6-1 with TRBJ1-5; TRBD1 matches 9 bases. Trimming cost V 5 bases and J 3 bases; bases outside gene matches: 5. Germline-derived CDR1 and CDR2 are MNHNS and SASEGT. This CDR3 is built from 15 residues. The CDR3 nucleotides read TGTGCCAGCAGTCCACAGGGGGCGTACAATCAGCCCCAGCATTTT. Translating gives CASSPQGAYNQPQHF.

The CDR3 is CASSLVSGQHMANEQFF. For the CDR3, the DNA is TGCGCCAGCAGCTTGGTCTCGGGACAACACATGGCAAATGAGCAGTTCTTC. The chain has TRBV5-1 and TRBJ2-1; perhaps TRBD1 as D (6 bases). V was pared by 0 bases and J by 7 bases, with 20 bases between. In germline, CDR1 is SGHRS, CDR2 YFSETQ. The CDR3 has 17 amino acids.

This rearrangement joins TRBV28 to TRBJ1-5, with 7 bases matching TRBD1. The V gene's germline CDR1 is MDHEN and CDR2 SYDVKM. Trimming at V came to 8 bases and at J to 0 bases, leaving 4 bases not matched to a gene. The CDR3 has 14 residues. The CDR3 protein is CASAGQVSNQPQHF. Here the CDR3 DNA reads TGTGCCAGCGCTGGACAGGTTAGCAATCAGCCCCAGCATTTT.

The V gene is TRBV28, the J gene TRBJ2-7; a possible D gene is TRBD2 (6 bases). The V gene lost 6 bases and the J gene lost 5 bases, with 14 bases spanning the gap. The germline V gene encodes CDR1 MDHEN and CDR2 SYDVKM. The CDR3 loop spans 13 amino acids. In nucleotides, the CDR3 is TGTGCCAGCAGCCCCGGGGGTAGGGACGAGCAGTACTTC. Its translation is CASSPGGRDEQYF.

This clone was seen a handful of times. The CDR3 loop reads CASSSTDRPPLHF. The DNA for the CDR3 is TGTGCCAGCAGCTCGACGGACAGGCCCCCCCTCCACTTT. The genes are TRBV9 and TRBJ1-6, with 7 bases that match TRBD1. The CDR3 runs to 13 residues. V was pared by 4 bases and J by 13 bases, with 8 bases of the junction left unmatched. Germline V gene lookup returns CDR1 SGDLS and CDR2 YYNGEE.

V and J are TRBV2 and TRBJ1-1, with 7 positions matching TRBD1. This CDR3 is built from 13 residues. Germline CDR1 is SNHLY and CDR2 is FYNNEI. V lost 4 bases, J lost 10 bases, and 9 bases stayed unmatched. CDR3 sequence reads: CASSALRGQTAFF. The CDR3 DNA reads TGTGCCAGCAGTGCCCTGCGGGGACAGACAGCTTTCTTT.

The chain recombines TRBV6-6 with TRBJ1-1, with a tentative D call TRBD1 (5 bases). The CDR3 covers 15 residues. Trimming left V 0 bases short and J 3 bases short, with 11 bases between. Germline CDR1 reads MNHNY; CDR2 reads SVGAGI (reference sequence). CDR3 amino acids: CASSYSTMGHTEAFF. CDR3 sequence (DNA): TGTGCCAGCAGTTACTCGACCATGGGGCACACTGAAGCTTTCTTT.

The rearrangement joins TRBV2 to TRBJ1-2; 8 positions match TRBD1. Germline trimming cut 4 bases from V and 4 bases from J; bases unmatched to any gene: 2. The CDR3 totals 13 residues. The germline gives CDR1 SNHLY, CDR2 FYNNEI. The CDR3 sequence is CASSAGQAYGYTF. Written as DNA, the CDR3 is TGTGCCAGCAGTGCGGGACAGGCCTATGGCTACACCTTC.

The V call is TRBV6-1, the J call TRBJ2-3, with D possibly TRBD1 on 6 matching bases. The length of the CDR3 is 15 residues. Trimming left V 6 bases short and J 0 bases short, with 13 bases between. CDR1 is MNHNS, CDR2 SASEGT, per germline. The CDR3 nucleotides read TGTGCCAGCAGGCAATGGACAGCAAGCACAGATACGCAGTATTTT. It specifies CASRQWTASTDTQYF.

J is TRBJ1-6 and V is TRBV2; TRBD1 aligns across 9 bases. Germline CDR1 is SNHLY and CDR2 is FYNNEI. V gave up 2 bases and J gave up 12 bases; unmatched junction bases: 5. The CDR3 is made up of 14 amino acids. The CDR3 sequence: CASSEYRGQGPLHF. The CDR3 bases are TGTGCCAGCAGTGAATACAGGGGGCAAGGACCCCTCCACTTT.

The chain employs TRBV28 and TRBJ1-4; 9 bases are shared with TRBD1. V dropped 6 bases and J dropped 8; count of bases not matched to a gene: 10. The germline gives CDR1 MDHEN, CDR2 SYDVKM. The CDR3 is 15 amino acids. CDR3: CASSYSGTGNEKLFF. The CDR3 nucleotides are TGTGCCAGCAGCTATAGTGGGACAGGGAACGAAAAACTGTTTTTT.

V usage is TRBV9 and J usage is TRBJ2-2; D gene unclear. The CDR3 has 14 residues. Germline CDR1 SGDLS, CDR2 YYNGEE. Trimming stripped 0 bases from V and 2 bases from J, with 5 bases between. For the CDR3, the DNA is TGTGCCAGCAGCGTAGCTAGAAACACCGGGGAGCTGTTTTTT. The encoded protein is CASSVARNTGELFF. Full variable domain (outside the CDR3, taken from reference TRBV9 and TRBJ2-2): DSGVTQTPKHLITATGQRVTLRCSPRSGDLSVYWYQQSLDQGLQFLIQYYNGEERAKGNILERFSAQQFPDLHSELNLSSLELGDSALYFCASSVARNTGELFFGEGSRLTVL.

The chain uses TRBV6-5 and TRBJ2-7, with TRBD2 as a possible D gene (6 bases). CDR1 and CDR2 from the germline V gene are MNHEY and SVGAGI. Deletions cut 5 bases from V and 6 bases from J, with 14 bases between. The CDR3 has 13 residues. This CDR3 is CASSRRAGSEQYF. CDR3 nucleotide sequence: TGTGCCAGCAGTAGACGCGCGGGAAGCGAGCAGTACTTC.

The rearrangement uses TRBV27 and TRBJ2-7; TRBD2 might be the D (5 bases). The V and J ends lost 5 bases and 1 base respectively, with 12 bases between them. Germline V gene sequence: CDR1 MNHEY, CDR2 SMNVEV (reference sequence). This CDR3 has 14 amino acids. DNA of the CDR3: TGTGCCAGCAGTGGGAGCCGGCGTTCCTACGAGCAGTACTTC. This gives the protein CASSGSRRSYEQYF.

The J gene is TRBJ1-1, the V gene TRBV29-1; a possible D gene is TRBD1 (5 bases). CDR3 length: 13 residues. Trimming removed 4 bases at V and 1 base at J, with 10 bases between. Germline V gives CDR1 SQVTM, CDR2 ANQGSEA. The CDR3 DNA reads as TGCAGCGTTGGTCCAGGGTGGAACACTGAAGCTTTCTTT. This sequence encodes CSVGPGWNTEAFF. The variable domain in full, completed from reference TRBV29-1 and TRBJ1-1, reads SAVISQKPSRDICQRGTSLTIQCQVDSQVTMMFWYRQQPGQSLTLIATANQGSEATYESGFVIDKFPISRPNLTFSTLTVSNMSPEDSSIYLCSVGPGWNTEAFFGQGTRLTVV.

This chain connects TRBV6-6 to TRBJ2-7; TRBD2 matches at 10 bases. The CDR3 covers 15 residues. The germline V gene has CDR1 MNHNY and CDR2 SVGAGI (reference sequence). With V trimmed by 6 bases and J by 6 bases, 11 bases remained unmatched. CDR3: CASSGILAGVVEQYF. As DNA, the CDR3 is TGTGCCAGCAGCGGGATTCTAGCGGGAGTCGTCGAGCAGTACTTC.

This rearrangement joins TRBV6-5 to TRBJ1-1; no firm D call. This CDR3 has 15 residues. Looked up from germline, CDR1 is MNHEY and CDR2 is SVGAGI. Trimming left V 3 bases short and J 4 bases short, with 15 bases between. Written as DNA, the CDR3 is TGTGCCAGCAGTTATAGCTCGGAGGTTAGCACTGAAGCTTTCTTT. It encodes CASSYSSEVSTEAFF.

The chain links TRBV4-2 to TRBJ2-3; no reliable D call. The CDR3 is 15 amino acids. V lost 1 base and J 3 bases, leaving 11 bases between the germline ends. The germline V gene encodes CDR1 LGHNA and CDR2 YNFKEQ. The CDR3 coding sequence is TGTGCCAGCAGCCAAGCTGAGTTTTTAACAGATACGCAGTATTTT. Translating gives CASSQAEFLTDTQYF.

The rearrangement links TRBV15 to TRBJ2-1, with TRBD2 identical over 9 bases. The CDR3 has 16 residues. With V trimmed by 1 base and J by 5 bases, 6 bases remained unmatched. The germline V gene has CDR1 LNHNV and CDR2 YYDKDF (reference sequence). The CDR3 loop is CATSRASGRRHNEQFF. In DNA, the CDR3 is TGTGCCACCAGCAGAGCGAGCGGGAGGAGGCACAATGAGCAGTTCTTC. Variable domain in full (rest from reference TRBV15 and TRBJ2-1): DAMVIQNPRYQVTQFGKPVTLSCSQTLNHNVMYWYQQKSSQAPKLLFHYYDKDFNNEADTPDNFQSRRPNTSFCFLDIRSPGLGDTAMYLCATSRASGRRHNEQFFGPGTRLTVL.

The CDR3 spells CASSRDSVYGYTF. The CDR3 region has the DNA TGTGCCAGCAGCCGGGACAGTGTCTATGGCTACACCTTC. The chain has TRBV7-9 and TRBJ1-2; 7 bases map to TRBD1. V trimming: 5 bases; J trimming: 4 bases; junction bases outside the gene matches: 4. The CDR3 totals 13 residues. Germline CDR1 is SEHNR and CDR2 is FQNEAQ (reference sequence).

The chain employs TRBV18 and TRBJ1-1; 8 bases align to TRBD1. The V gene end was trimmed by 5 bases and the J gene end by 7 bases; junction bases not matched to a gene: 12. The CDR3 contains 15 residues. Germline CDR1 and CDR2: KGHSH and LQKENI. DNA for the CDR3: TGTGCCAGCTCAATGACAGCAGGGACAGGAAATGAAGCTTTCTTT. The encoded protein is CASSMTAGTGNEAFF. Full variable domain (missing parts from reference TRBV18 and TRBJ1-1): NAGVMQNPRHLVRRRGQEARLRCSPMKGHSHVYWYRQLPEEGLKFMVYLQKENIIDESGMPKERFSAEFPKEGPSILRIQQVVRGDSAAYFCASSMTAGTGNEAFFGQGTRLTVV.

This chain links TRBV6-1 with TRBJ1-5; D is ambiguous. The CDR3 length is 13 residues. The V gene lost 5 bases and the J gene lost 0 bases, with 5 bases spanning the gap. Germline values: CDR1 MNHNS, CDR2 SASEGT. Written as DNA, the CDR3 is TGTGCCAGCAGTTATAATAGCAATCAGCCCCAGCATTTT. As protein: CASSYNSNQPQHF.

The chain links TRBV11-3 to TRBJ2-4; weak D call: TRBD1 (5 bases). This CDR3 region has 15 residues. Trimming removed 3 bases at V and 0 bases at J, with 9 bases between. Germline V CDR1 and CDR2: SGHNT, YENEEA. CDR3 DNA sequence: TGTGCCAGCAGCTTTATAGGGGTAGCCAAAAACATTCAGTACTTC. Translation: CASSFIGVAKNIQYF.